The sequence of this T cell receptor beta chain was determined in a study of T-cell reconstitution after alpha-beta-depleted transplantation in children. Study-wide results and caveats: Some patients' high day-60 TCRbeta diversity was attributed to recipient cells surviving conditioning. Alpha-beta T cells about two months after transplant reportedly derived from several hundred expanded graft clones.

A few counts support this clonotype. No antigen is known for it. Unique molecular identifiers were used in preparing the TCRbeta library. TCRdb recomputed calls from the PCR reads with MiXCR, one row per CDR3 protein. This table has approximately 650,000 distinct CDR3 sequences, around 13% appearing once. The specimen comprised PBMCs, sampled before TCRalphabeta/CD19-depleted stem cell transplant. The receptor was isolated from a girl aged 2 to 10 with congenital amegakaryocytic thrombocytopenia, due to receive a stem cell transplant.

The CDR3 nucleotides are TGTGCCAGCAGTTACGGGACACTGAATCAACGGATCTCTGGAAACACCATATATTTT. Protein sequence: CASSYGTLNQRISGNTIYF. The genes are TRBV28 and TRBJ1-3; TRBD1 is a possible D gene (6 bases). The V end lost 4 bases, the J end lost 0 bases, and 22 bases lay between the germline ends. The CDR3 is 19 residues long. Germline CDR1 is MDHEN and CDR2 is SYDVKM.